This T cell receptor (beta chain) was documented in a study of vaccination effects on CD4 cells after COVID-19. CDR1 is SGHRS, CDR2 YFSETQ, per germline. After removal of 4 bases from V and 3 bases from J, the junction contained 5 bases not matched to a gene. The CDR3 is 15 amino acids. Sequencing in the ViraFEST assay came after antigen-specific CD4+ T cells had been expanded with viral peptide pools, which were used to stimulate PBMC. When around 10 days of culture had elapsed, CD4+ T cells were isolated. Vaccination of participants consisted of two doses of either the BNT162b2 or mRNA-1273 vaccine. Previously uninfected by SARS-CoV-2, the vaccine recipients also showed negative nucleocapsid antibodies. For each well, two million PBMC were cultured with 8.5 to 10 IU/ml IL-2 and 8.5 to 10 ug/ml peptides. Points on this clone: Its antigen is currently unknown.

Assay: immunoSEQ multiplex PCR; the TCRdb copy retains only in-frame clones and omits some. The table shows about 15,000 clones, with approximately 68% occurring only once. The receptor was isolated from a human donor who received a COVID-19 vaccine. Sequences were derived from CD4+ T cells from PBMCs cultured with HCoV-NL63 spike peptides, sampled after COVID-19 vaccination. The rearrangement links TRBV5-1 to TRBJ1-5, with 9 nucleotides matching TRBD1. The CDR3 protein is CASSLGQGYNQPQHF. CDR3 nucleotides: TGCGCCAGCAGCCTGGGACAGGGATACAATCAGCCCCAGCATTTT.